This TCR beta chain was profiled in a study of T cell repertoires in cytomegalovirus infection. Turning to the study itself: Selected CMV epitopes included recently identified HLA-C-restricted ones as well as well-studied HLA-B-restricted ones.

In TCRdb, the reads were re-called with MiXCR into one record per CDR3 protein. Of just over 450,000 distinct CDR3 sequences in the sample, approximately 40% were seen once. Study conclusions and caveats: Ex vivo responses were dominated by HLA-C-restricted CMV-specific TCR beta clonotypes.

V dropped 2 bases and J dropped 5 bases, with 8 bases sitting between them. CDR1 is SGHVS and CDR2 is FNYEAQ in the germline V gene. CDR3 length equals 13 residues. This clonotype was detected a few times. The antigen is unknown. The sequenced sample was cultured PBMCs, obtained from culture after CMV antigen stimulation. The source of this sequence is a human donor in good health (CMV status not recorded). Some clones in this sample may be carry-over from other donors' samples. The gene calls are TRBV7-6 and TRBJ2-3; D not certain. In nucleotides, the CDR3 is TGTGCCAGCAGCTTAAGGGTTAGAGATACGCAGTATTTT. Protein: CASSLRVRDTQYF.